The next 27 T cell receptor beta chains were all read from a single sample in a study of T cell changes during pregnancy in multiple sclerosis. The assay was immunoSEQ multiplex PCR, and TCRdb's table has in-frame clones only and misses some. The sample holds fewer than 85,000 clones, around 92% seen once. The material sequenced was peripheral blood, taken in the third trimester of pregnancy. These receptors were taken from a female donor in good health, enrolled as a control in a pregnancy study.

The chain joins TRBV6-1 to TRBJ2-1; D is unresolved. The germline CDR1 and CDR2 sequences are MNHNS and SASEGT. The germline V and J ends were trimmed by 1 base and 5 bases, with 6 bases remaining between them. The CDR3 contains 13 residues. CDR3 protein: CASSEGEHNEQFF. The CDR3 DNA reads TGTGCCAGCAGTGAAGGTGAGCACAATGAGCAGTTCTTC.

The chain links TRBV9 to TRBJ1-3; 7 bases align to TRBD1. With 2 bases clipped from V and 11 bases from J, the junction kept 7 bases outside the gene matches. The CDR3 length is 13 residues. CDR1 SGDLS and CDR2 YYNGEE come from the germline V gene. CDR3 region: CASSVDRDDAIYF. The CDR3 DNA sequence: TGTGCCAGCAGCGTCGACAGGGACGACGCCATATATTTT.

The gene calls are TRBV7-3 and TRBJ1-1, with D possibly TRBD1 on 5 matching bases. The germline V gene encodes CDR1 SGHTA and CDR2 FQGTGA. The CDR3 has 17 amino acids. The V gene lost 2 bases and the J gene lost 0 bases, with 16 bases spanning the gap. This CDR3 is CASSLEPRQIMNTEAFF. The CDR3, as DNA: TGTGCCAGCAGCTTAGAGCCCCGACAGATTATGAACACTGAAGCTTTCTTT.

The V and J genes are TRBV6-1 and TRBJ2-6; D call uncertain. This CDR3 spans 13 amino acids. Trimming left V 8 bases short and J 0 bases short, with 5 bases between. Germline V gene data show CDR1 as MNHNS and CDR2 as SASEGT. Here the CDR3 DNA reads TGTGCCAGCGTCCTCTCTGGGGCCAACGTCCTGACTTTC. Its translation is CASVLSGANVLTF.

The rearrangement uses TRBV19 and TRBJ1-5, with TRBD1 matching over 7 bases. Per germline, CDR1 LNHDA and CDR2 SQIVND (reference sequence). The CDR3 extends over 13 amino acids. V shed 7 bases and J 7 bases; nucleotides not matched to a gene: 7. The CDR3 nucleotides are TGTGCCAGTACCCCTCAGGGGGGCCAGCCCCAGCATTTT. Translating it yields CASTPQGGQPQHF. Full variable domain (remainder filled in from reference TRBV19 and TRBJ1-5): DGGITQSPKYLFRKEGQNVTLSCEQNLNHDAMYWYRQDPGQGLRLIYYSQIVNDFQKGDIAEGYSVSREKKESFPLTVTSAQKNPTAFYLCASTPQGGQPQHFGDGTRLSIL.

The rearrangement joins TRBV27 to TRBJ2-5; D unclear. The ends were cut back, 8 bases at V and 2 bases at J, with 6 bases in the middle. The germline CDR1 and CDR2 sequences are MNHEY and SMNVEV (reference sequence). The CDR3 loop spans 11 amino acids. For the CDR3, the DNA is TGTGCCAGCCTAGAGCAAGAGACCCAGTACTTC. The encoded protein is CASLEQETQYF.

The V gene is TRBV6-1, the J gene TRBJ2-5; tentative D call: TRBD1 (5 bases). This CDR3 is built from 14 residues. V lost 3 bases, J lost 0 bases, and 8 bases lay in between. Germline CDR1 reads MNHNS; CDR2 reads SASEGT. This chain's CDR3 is CASSDGRDQETQYF. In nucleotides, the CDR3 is TGTGCCAGCAGTGACGGCAGGGACCAAGAGACCCAGTACTTC.

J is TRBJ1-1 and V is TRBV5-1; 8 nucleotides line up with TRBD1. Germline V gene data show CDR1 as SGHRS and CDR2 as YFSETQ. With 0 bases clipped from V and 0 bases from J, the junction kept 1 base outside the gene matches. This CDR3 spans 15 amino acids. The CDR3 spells CASSLGTGLNTEAFF. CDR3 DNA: TGCGCCAGCAGCTTGGGGACAGGGTTGAACACTGAAGCTTTCTTT.

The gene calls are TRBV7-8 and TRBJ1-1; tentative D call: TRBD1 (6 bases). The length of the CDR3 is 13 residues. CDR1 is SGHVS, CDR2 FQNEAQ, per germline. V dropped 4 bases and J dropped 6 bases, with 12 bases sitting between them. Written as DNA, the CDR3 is TGTGCCAGCAGCTCAAGCAGGGGTCCTGAAGCTTTCTTT. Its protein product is CASSSSRGPEAFF.

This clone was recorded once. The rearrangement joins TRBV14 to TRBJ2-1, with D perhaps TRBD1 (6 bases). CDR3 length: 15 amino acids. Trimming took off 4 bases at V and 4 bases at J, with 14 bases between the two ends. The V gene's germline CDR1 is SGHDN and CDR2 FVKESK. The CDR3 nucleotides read TGTGCCAGCAGCCCCCCGGGACACCAATACAATGAGCAGTTCTTC. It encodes CASSPPGHQYNEQFF.

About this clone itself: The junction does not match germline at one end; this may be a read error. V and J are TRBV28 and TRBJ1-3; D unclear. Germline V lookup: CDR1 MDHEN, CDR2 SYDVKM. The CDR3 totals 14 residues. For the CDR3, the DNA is TGCGTATCCCGAGGTTCTCTCTCTGGAAACACCATATATTTT. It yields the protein CVSRGSLSGNTIYF. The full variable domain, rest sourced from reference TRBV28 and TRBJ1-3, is DVKVTQSSRYLVKRTGEKVFLECVQDMDHENMFWYRQDPGLGLRLIYFSYDVKMKEKGDIPEGYSVSREKKERFSLILESASTNQTSMYLCVSRGSLSGNTIYFGEGSWLTVV.

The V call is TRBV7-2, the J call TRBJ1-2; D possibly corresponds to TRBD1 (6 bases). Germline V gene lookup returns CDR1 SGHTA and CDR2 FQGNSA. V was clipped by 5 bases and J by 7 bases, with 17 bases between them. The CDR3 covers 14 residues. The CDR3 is CASSPTGLPGGYTF. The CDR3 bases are TGTGCCAGCAGCCCGACAGGCCTACCAGGTGGCTACACCTTC. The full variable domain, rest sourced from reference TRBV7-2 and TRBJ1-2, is GAGVSQSPSNKVTEKGKDVELRCDPISGHTALYWYRQSLGQGLEFLIYFQGNSAPDKSGLPSDRFSAERTGGSVSTLTIQRTQQEDSAVYLCASSPTGLPGGYTFGSGTRLTVV.

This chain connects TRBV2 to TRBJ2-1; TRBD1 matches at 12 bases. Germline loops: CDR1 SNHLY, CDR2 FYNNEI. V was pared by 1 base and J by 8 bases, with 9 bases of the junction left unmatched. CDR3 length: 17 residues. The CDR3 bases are TGTGCCAGCAGTGAAGAGCCCGGGACAGGGGGCATCGATGAGCAGTTCTTC. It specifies CASSEEPGTGGIDEQFF.

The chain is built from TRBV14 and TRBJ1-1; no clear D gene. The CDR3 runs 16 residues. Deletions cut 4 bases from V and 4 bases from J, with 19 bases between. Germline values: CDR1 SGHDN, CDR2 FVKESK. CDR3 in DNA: TGTGCCAGCAGCCCAGAATTTGGGTCCCGGAGCACTGAAGCTTTCTTT. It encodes CASSPEFGSRSTEAFF.

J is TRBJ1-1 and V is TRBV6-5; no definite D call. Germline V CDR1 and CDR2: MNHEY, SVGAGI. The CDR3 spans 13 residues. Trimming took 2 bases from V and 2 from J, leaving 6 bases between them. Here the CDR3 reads CASSYAENTEAFF. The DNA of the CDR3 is TGTGCCAGCAGTTACGCAGAAAACACTGAAGCTTTCTTT.

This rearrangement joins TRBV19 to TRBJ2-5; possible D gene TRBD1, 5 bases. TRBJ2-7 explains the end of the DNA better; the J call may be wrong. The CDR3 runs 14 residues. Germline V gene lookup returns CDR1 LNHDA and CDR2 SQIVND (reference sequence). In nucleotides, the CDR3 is TGTGCCAGTAGTAGGGAACAGGATACCTACGAGCAGTACTTC. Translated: CASSREQDTYEQYF.

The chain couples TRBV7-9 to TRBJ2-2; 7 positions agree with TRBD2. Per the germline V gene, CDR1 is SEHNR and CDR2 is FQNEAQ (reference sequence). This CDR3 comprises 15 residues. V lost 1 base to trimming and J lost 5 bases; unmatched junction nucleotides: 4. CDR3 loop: CASSLVAGETGELFF. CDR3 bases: TGTGCCAGCAGCTTAGTTGCGGGAGAGACCGGGGAGCTGTTTTTT.

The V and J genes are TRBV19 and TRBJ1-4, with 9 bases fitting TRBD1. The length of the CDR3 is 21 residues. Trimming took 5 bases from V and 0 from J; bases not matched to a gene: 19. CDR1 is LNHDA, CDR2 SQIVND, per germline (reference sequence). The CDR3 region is CASSPLAVTGGYGATNEKLFF. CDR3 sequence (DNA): TGTGCCAGTAGTCCCCTGGCCGTTACAGGGGGCTATGGGGCAACTAATGAAAAACTGTTTTTT. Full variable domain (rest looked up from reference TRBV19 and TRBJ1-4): DGGITQSPKYLFRKEGQNVTLSCEQNLNHDAMYWYRQDPGQGLRLIYYSQIVNDFQKGDIAEGYSVSREKKESFPLTVTSAQKNPTAFYLCASSPLAVTGGYGATNEKLFFGSGTQLSVL.

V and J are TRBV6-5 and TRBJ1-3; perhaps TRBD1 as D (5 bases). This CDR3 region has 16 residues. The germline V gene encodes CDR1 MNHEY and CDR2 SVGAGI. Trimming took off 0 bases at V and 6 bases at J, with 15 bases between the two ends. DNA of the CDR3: TGTGCCAGCAGTTACTCGGGGGGACGCTTTACAAACACCATATATTTT. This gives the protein CASSYSGGRFTNTIYF.

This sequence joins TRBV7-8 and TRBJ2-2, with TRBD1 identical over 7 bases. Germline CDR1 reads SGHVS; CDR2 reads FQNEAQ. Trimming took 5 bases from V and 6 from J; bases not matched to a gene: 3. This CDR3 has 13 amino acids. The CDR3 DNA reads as TGTGCCAGCAGCGTACAGGGGCCCGGGGAGCTGTTTTTT. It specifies CASSVQGPGELFF. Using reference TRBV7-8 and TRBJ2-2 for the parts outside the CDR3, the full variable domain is GAGVSQSPRYKVAKRGQDVALRCDPISGHVSLFWYQQALGQGPEFLTYFQNEAQLDKSGLPSDRFFAERPEGSVSTLKIQRTQQEDSAVYLCASSVQGPGELFFGEGSRLTVL.

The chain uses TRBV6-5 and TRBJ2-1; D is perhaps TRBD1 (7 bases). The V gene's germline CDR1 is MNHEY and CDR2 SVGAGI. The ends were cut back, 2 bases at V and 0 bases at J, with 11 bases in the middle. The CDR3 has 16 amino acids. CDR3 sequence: CASSYPGGGSYNEQFF. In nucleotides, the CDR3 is TGTGCCAGCAGTTACCCAGGGGGAGGCTCCTACAATGAGCAGTTCTTC.

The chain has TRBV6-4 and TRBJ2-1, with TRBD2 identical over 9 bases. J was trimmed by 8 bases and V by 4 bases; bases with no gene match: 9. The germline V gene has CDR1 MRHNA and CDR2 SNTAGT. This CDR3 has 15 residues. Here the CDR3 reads CASSALAGEDDEQFF. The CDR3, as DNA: TGTGCCAGCAGTGCTTTAGCGGGAGAGGACGATGAGCAGTTCTTC.

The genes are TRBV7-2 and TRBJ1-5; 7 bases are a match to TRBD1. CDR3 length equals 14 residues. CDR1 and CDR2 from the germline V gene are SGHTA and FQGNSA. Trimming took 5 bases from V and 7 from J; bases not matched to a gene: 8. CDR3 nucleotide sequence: TGTGCCAGCAGCCGGGGAACAGGGGAACAGCCCCAGCATTTT. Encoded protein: CASSRGTGEQPQHF. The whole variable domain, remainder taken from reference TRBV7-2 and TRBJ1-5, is GAGVSQSPSNKVTEKGKDVELRCDPISGHTALYWYRQSLGQGLEFLIYFQGNSAPDKSGLPSDRFSAERTGGSVSTLTIQRTQQEDSAVYLCASSRGTGEQPQHFGDGTRLSIL.

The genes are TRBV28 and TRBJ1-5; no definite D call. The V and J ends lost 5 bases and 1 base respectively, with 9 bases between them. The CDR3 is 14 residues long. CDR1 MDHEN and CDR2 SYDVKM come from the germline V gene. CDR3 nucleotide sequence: TGTGCCAGCAGTCCCCTTTTCAGCAATCAGCCCCAGCATTTT. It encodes CASSPLFSNQPQHF.

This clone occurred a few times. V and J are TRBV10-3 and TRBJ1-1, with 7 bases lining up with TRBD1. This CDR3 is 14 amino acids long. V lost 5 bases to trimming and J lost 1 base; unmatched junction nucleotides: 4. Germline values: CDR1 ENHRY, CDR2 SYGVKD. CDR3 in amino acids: CAISTGAGNTEAFF. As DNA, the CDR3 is TGTGCCATCAGTACAGGGGCGGGGAACACTGAAGCTTTCTTT.

The CDR3 bases are TGTGCCAGCAGCGTAGCCGGCAGCGGGAGGGCCGGGGAGCTGTTTTTT. It encodes CASSVAGSGRAGELFF. This chain connects TRBV9 to TRBJ2-2; 10 nucleotides line up with TRBD2. Germline CDR1 SGDLS, CDR2 YYNGEE. This CDR3 has 16 amino acids. Losses at the gene ends were 0 bases for V and 6 bases for J; bases not matched to a gene: 5. Together with reference TRBV9 and TRBJ2-2, the CDR3 gives the full variable domain: DSGVTQTPKHLITATGQRVTLRCSPRSGDLSVYWYQQSLDQGLQFLIQYYNGEERAKGNILERFSAQQFPDLHSELNLSSLELGDSALYFCASSVAGSGRAGELFFGEGSRLTVL.

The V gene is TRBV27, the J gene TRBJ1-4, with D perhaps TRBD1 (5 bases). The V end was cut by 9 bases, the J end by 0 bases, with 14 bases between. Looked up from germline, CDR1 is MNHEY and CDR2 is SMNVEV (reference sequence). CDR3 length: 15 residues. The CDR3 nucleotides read TGTGCCAGTCGATATGGGGGGGCAACTAATGAAAAACTGTTTTTT. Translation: CASRYGGATNEKLFF.